Detailed here is one TCR beta chain. The antigen remains undetermined. cDNA synthesis used the whole RNA isolate, giving expressed TCRB sequences. Only in-frame clones appear in the TCRdb table, and some are missing; sequencing was by immunoSEQ multiplex PCR. The data show 500,000 to 650,000 clones, with under 15% seen just once and more than 0.09% held by the top ten. This specimen comes from a study of beta chain features in type 1 diabetes. Findings and caveats of the study: PCR could preferentially amplify shorter templates, alike in patients and controls. Type 1 diabetes patients showed a moderate but significant shortening of TCRB CDR3s in all four CD4+ subsets.

The CDR3 has 15 amino acids. Germline CDR1 is KGHSH and CDR2 is LQKENI. Trimming took off 1 base at V and 5 bases at J, with 14 bases between the two ends. The specimen was naive CD4+ T cells from blood. This chain links TRBV18 with TRBJ2-5; D unresolved. This receptor was taken from a young man with type 1 diabetes. The CDR3 sequence is CASSPQRPEGETQYF. CDR3 coding DNA: TGTGCCAGCTCACCACAAAGACCTGAAGGGGAGACCCAGTACTTC.